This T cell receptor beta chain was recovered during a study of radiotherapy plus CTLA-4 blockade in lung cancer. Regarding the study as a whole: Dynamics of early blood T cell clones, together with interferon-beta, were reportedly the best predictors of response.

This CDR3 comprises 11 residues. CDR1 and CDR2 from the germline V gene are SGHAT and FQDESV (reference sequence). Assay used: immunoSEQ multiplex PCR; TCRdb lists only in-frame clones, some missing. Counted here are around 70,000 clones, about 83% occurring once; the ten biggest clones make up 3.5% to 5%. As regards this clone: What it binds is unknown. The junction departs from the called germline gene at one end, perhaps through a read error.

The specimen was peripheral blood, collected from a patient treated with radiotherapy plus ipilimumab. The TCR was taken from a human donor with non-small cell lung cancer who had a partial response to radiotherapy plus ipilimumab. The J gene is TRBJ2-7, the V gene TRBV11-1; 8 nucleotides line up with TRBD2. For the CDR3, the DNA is TGTGCCAGCAGCTCCCCCCAGCGGGGGAACTTC. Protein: CASSSPQRGNF.